This TCR beta chain was observed in a study of blood T cell repertoires in COVID-19. Study-wide context: COVID-19 samples, acute and convalescent, were from the United States, Italy and Spain. The cDNA or gDNA used as material had been derived from T cells, B-cell-depleted T cells, or PBMCs.

Original data processing: Reference gene primer amplification gave nucleated cell count estimates. Sequenced by immunoSEQ multiplex PCR; TCRdb stores in-frame clones only, minus some. Clone size and the V and J calls come from that table; the DNA yielded D and trimming. The sample records about 270,000 clones, more than 75% being singletons. In germline, CDR1 is SGHRS, CDR2 YFSETQ. Trimming took 4 bases from V and 4 from J; bases not matched to a gene: 5. This CDR3 region has 13 residues. The origin of this receptor is a man aged 40-49 years with active or convalescent COVID-19. The sample comprised peripheral blood. V gene TRBV5-1 combines with J gene TRBJ2-7; 7 nucleotides agree with TRBD1. The CDR3 DNA is TGCGCCAGCAGCGCCGGGACAGCATACGAGCAGTACTTC. This encodes CASSAGTAYEQYF.